This is a list of T cell receptor beta chains from one sample in a study of blood T cells in healthy people across ages. One entry per CDR3 protein, called by TCRdb with MiXCR from the 5' RACE reads. Found here are about 1.4 million distinct CDR3 sequences, almost 60% of them singletons; the top ten hold roughly 7%. Sequenced material: blood. The receptors come from a young man in good health. Both conserved end residues are part of each CDR3. A D gene is named only where the DNA matches it firmly. Not all rows give a size; the values are once, few, many and, for expanded clones, a class.

TGCAGTGCGGTAAGACAAGCGGGAAATAATGAGCAGTTCTTC CSAVRQAGNNEQFF 14 TRBJ2-1 . TRBD2 TRBV20-1
TGTGCCAGCAGCCAAGATGCTGGGGTAAATGAGCAGTTCTTC CASSQDAGVNEQFF 14 TRBJ2-1 . . TRBV3-1
TGCGCCAGCGGCCCCTCTTGGGGCGGGAGGGACACAGATACGCAGTATTTT CASGPSWGGRDTDTQYF 17 TRBJ2-3 . TRBD2 TRBV4-1
TGTGCCCCCCAGGGGGGGTTGGGAGAGACCCAGTACTTC CAPQGGLGETQYF 13 TRBJ2-5 . . TRBV2
TGTGCCAGCAGTGACCGGCTAGCGGGGTCTCACGAGACCCAGTACTTC CASSDRLAGSHETQYF 16 TRBJ2-5 . TRBD2 TRBV25-1
TGTGCCAGCAGCGGCAACAGCGGGAGCGGCACAGATACGCAGTATTTT CASSGNSGSGTDTQYF 16 TRBJ2-3 . TRBD2 TRBV9
TGCGCCAGCAGCCTCGACAACATGAACACTGAAGCTTTCTTT CASSLDNMNTEAFF 14 TRBJ1-1 once . TRBV5-1
TGTGCCAGCAGGCCGATGTATACCCAAGAGACCCAGTACTTC CASRPMYTQETQYF 14 TRBJ2-5 few . TRBV27
TGCGCCAGCAGCCAAGATACGCCGCCTTATGGCTACACCTTC CASSQDTPPYGYTF 14 TRBJ1-2 . . TRBV4-1
TGTGCCAGCAGCGGGACAGGCCAGTCCTACGAGCAGTACTTC CASSGTGQSYEQYF 14 TRBJ2-7 . TRBD1 TRBV27
TGTGCCATCAGTGGGGAGGGGGGGTTTGAGCAGTACTTC CAISGEGGFEQYF 13 TRBJ2-4 . . TRBV10-3